This record covers a single TCR beta chain. The data were taken from a study of T-cell reconstitution after alpha-beta-depleted transplantation in children. CDR1 is SGHRS, CDR2 YFSETQ, per germline. This CDR3 is built from 15 residues. The V and J ends lost 4 bases and 1 base respectively, with 12 bases between them. Unique molecular identifiers were incorporated during preparation of the TCRbeta library. Each CDR3 protein gets one entry after TCRdb re-called the PCR reads with MiXCR. Among almost 20,000 distinct CDR3 sequences listed, roughly 13% were seen once. The rearrangement links TRBV5-1 to TRBJ2-1; D possibly corresponds to TRBD2 (6 bases). Sequencing used PBMCs, mostly from graft donor cells, obtained 60 days after TCRalphabeta/CD19-depleted stem cell transplant. The receptor comes from a female patient under 10 years old who had a stem cell transplant for congenital amegakaryocytic thrombocytopenia, so the T cells may come from the graft donor. CDR3 nucleotides: TGCGCCAGCAGCCCCAACGCGGGATCCTACAATGAGCAGTTCTTC. Its translation is CASSPNAGSYNEQFF. Together with reference TRBV5-1 and TRBJ2-1, the CDR3 gives the full variable domain: KAGVTQTPRYLIKTRGQQVTLSCSPISGHRSVSWYQQTPGQGLQFLFEYFSETQRNKGNFPGRFSGRQFSNSRSEMNVSTLELGDSALYLCASSPNAGSYNEQFFGPGTRLTVL.